This T cell receptor (beta chain) derives from a study of shared clonotypes between healthy human individuals. General study findings and limits: The authors sampled blood alone, and tissue repertoires likely differ.

In germline, CDR1 is ENHRY, CDR2 SYGVKD. This CDR3 comprises 15 residues. J gave up 5 bases and V 0 bases, and 2 bases lay outside the gene matches. The donors were all Caucasian adults (living in Nashville, Tennessee). The authors divided CD4+ cells into CD45RA+ naive and CD45RA-negative memory subsets. In regard to this clone: Its target is not known.

When replicate PCRs were run on sorted subsets, they used 200 to 250 ng DNA, some 30,000 T cell genomes. Assay: immunoSEQ multiplex PCR; the TCRdb copy retains only in-frame clones and omits some. The sample has over 850,000 clones; 70% to 80% are singletons. The chain has TRBV10-3 and TRBJ2-2; 8 nucleotides match TRBD1. Sequenced material: memory CD4+ T cells from PBMCs. Subset here: CD45RA-negative fraction. This receptor was identified in a man between 18 and 35 years old in good health. Some clones in this sample may be carry-over from other donors' samples. Written as DNA, the CDR3 is TGTGCCATCAGTGAGTCGCAGGGGGCAACCGGGGAGCTGTTTTTT. Its protein is CAISESQGATGELFF.